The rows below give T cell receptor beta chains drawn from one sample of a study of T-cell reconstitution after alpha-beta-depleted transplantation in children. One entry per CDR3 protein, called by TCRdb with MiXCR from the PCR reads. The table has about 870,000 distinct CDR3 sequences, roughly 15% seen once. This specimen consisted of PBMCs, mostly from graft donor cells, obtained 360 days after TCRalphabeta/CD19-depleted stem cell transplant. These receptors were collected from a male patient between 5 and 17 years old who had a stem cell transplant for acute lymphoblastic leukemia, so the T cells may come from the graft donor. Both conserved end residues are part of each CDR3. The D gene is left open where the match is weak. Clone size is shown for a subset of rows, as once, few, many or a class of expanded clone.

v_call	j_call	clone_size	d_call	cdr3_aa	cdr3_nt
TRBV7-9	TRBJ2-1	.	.	CASSYLETRGLEQFF	TGTGCCAGCAGCTACTTGGAGACCAGAGGTCTTGAGCAGTTCTTC
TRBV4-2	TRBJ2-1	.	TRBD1	CASSSDRGSSLFFFNEQFF	TGTGCCAGCAGTTCTGACAGGGGATCGAGTCTTTTTTTCTTCAATGAGCAGTTCTTC
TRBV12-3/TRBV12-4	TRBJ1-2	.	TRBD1	CASSFRDRVRGYTF	TGTGCCAGCAGTTTCCGGGACAGGGTTAGAGGCTACACCTTC
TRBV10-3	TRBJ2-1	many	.	CAISGPLGADEQFF	TGTGCCATCAGTGGCCCCCTGGGGGCGGATGAGCAGTTCTTC
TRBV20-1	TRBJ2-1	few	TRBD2	CSALGTSGRAYNEQFF	TGCAGTGCCCTGGGGACTAGCGGGAGAGCCTACAATGAGCAGTTCTTC
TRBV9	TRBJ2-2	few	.	CASSPGAGAPTGELFF	TGTGCCAGCAGCCCTGGGGCCGGTGCCCCCACCGGGGAGCTGTTTTTT
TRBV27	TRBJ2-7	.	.	CASSWDGGFGYEQYF	TGTGCCAGCAGTTGGGACGGTGGATTTGGCTACGAGCAGTACTTC
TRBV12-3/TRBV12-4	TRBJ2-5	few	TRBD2	CASSFGTSGTETQYF	TGTGCCAGCAGTTTCGGGACTAGCGGGACTGAGACCCAGTACTTC
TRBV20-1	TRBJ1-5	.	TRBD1	CSAPGTGGWQPQHF	TGCAGTGCCCCTGGGACAGGGGGCTGGCAGCCCCAGCATTTT
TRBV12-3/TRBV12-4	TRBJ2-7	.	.	CASSLAWGLATYEQYF	TGTGCCAGCAGTTTAGCGTGGGGTCTGGCCACCTACGAGCAGTACTTC
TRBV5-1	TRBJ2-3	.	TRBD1	CASSRTGGLKRDSTDTQYF	TGCGCCAGCAGCCGGACAGGGGGCTTGAAGCGGGATAGCACAGATACGCAGTATTTT
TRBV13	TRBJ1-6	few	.	CASSFGAGSSYNSPLHF	TGTGCCAGCAGCTTCGGTGCAGGGAGCTCCTATAATTCACCCCTCCACTTT
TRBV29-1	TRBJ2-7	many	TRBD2	CSVGLAGNYEQYF	TGCAGCGTGGGACTAGCGGGAAATTACGAGCAGTACTTC
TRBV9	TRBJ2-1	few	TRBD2	CASSVAGLAVDEQFF	TGTGCCAGCAGCGTAGCGGGACTAGCGGTTGATGAGCAGTTCTTC
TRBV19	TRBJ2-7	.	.	CASSMGLGNAYEQYF	TGTGCCAGTAGTATGGGCCTCGGGAACGCCTACGAGCAGTACTTC
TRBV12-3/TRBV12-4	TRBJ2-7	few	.	CASSLVGALDEQYF	TGTGCCAGCAGTTTGGTTGGGGCTCTTGACGAGCAGTACTTC
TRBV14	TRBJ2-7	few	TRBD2	CASSRGGWAYEQYF	TGTGCCAGCAGCCGCGGGGGGTGGGCCTACGAGCAGTACTTC
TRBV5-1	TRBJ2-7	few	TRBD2	CASSLTWEGREQYF	TGCGCCAGCAGCTTAACTTGGGAGGGCCGCGAGCAGTACTTC
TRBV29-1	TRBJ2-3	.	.	CSAMGGTDTQYF	TGCAGCGCTATGGGGGGTACCGATACGCAGTATTTT
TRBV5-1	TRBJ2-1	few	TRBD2	CASRPETSGSGIF	TGCGCCAGCAGGCCTGAGACTAGCGGGAGTGGGATCTTC
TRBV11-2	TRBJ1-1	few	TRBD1	CASEGWGLTGGFDTEAFF	TGTGCCAGCGAAGGATGGGGCCTAACAGGGGGATTTGACACTGAAGCTTTCTTT
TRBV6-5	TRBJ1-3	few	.	CASRYDISGNTIYF	TGTGCCAGCAGATACGACATTTCTGGAAACACCATATATTTT
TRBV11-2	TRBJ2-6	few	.	CASRSMATSGANVLTF	TGTGCCAGCAGATCAATGGCTACCTCTGGGGCCAACGTCCTGACTTTC
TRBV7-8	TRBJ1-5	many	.	CASSWRDRSNQPQHF	TGTGCCAGCAGCTGGAGGGACCGGAGCAATCAGCCCCAGCATTTT
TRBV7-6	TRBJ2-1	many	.	CASSLAALFIPQYNEQFF	TGTGCCAGCAGCTTAGCGGCCCTTTTCATTCCTCAGTACAATGAGCAGTTCTTC
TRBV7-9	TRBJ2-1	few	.	CASSRWDVLYNEQFF	TGTGCCAGCAGCAGATGGGACGTTTTGTACAATGAGCAGTTCTTC
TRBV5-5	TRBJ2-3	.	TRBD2	CASSRGGITDTQYF	TGTGCCAGCAGCCGGGGGGGGATCACAGATACGCAGTATTTT
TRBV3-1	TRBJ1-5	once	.	CASSQVSNQPQHF	TGTGCCAGCAGCCAAGTGAGCAATCAGCCCCAGCATTTT
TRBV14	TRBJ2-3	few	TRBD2	CASSQVGGGVPKTQYF	TGTGCCAGCAGCCAAGTTGGGGGAGGGGTCCCGAAAACGCAGTATTTT
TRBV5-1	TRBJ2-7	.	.	CASSRGGARSSYEQYF	TGCGCCAGCAGCAGGGGAGGCGCCCGAAGCTCCTACGAGCAGTACTTC
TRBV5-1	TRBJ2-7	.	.	CASSLAGSGPNEQYF	TGCGCCAGCAGCTTAGCCGGGAGCGGGCCCAACGAGCAGTACTTC
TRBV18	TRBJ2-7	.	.	CASSPISYEQYF	TGTGCCAGCTCACCAATTAGCTACGAGCAGTACTTC
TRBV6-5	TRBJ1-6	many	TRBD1	CASSKQGLALHF	TGTGCCAGCAGTAAACAGGGGCTGGCCCTCCACTTT
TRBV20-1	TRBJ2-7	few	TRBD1	CSAGTVQPYEQYF	TGCAGTGCCGGGACAGTTCAGCCCTACGAGCAGTACTTC
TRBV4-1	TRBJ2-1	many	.	CASSQDISTTNKQFF	TGCGCCAGCAGCCAAGATATCAGTACTACCAATAAGCAGTTCTTC
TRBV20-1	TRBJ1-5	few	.	CSARDPGGQGKGKQPQHF	TGCAGTGCTAGAGATCCGGGGGGGCAGGGGAAAGGAAAACAGCCCCAGCATTTT
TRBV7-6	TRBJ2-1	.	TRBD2	CASSPRLAGGVGYNEQFF	TGTGCCAGCAGCCCCCGGCTAGCGGGAGGAGTAGGGTACAATGAGCAGTTCTTC
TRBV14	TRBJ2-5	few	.	CASSQEYWRSETQYF	TGTGCCAGCAGCCAAGAATATTGGCGGTCGGAGACCCAGTACTTC
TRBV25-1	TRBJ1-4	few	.	CASSDGWGLREKLFF	TGTGCCAGCAGTGACGGGTGGGGGCTGCGTGAAAAACTGTTTTTT
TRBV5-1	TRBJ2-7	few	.	CASRGDVLYEQYF	TGCGCCAGCAGGGGGGACGTCCTCTACGAGCAGTACTTC
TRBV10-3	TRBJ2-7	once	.	CATKIQGGVTEQYF	TGTGCCACCAAAATACAGGGCGGGGTCACCGAGCAGTACTTC
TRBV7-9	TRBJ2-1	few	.	CASSSTGNPNEQFF	TGTGCCAGCAGCTCCACAGGGAATCCCAATGAGCAGTTCTTC
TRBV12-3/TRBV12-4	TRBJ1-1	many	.	CASSLTGEYTEAFF	TGTGCCAGCAGTTTAACCGGAGAGTACACTGAAGCTTTCTTT
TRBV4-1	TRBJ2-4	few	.	CASSQVQGTSKNIQYF	TGCGCCAGCAGCCAAGTGCAGGGGACGTCCAAAAACATTCAGTACTTC
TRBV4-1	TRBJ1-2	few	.	CASSQPATGLTYGYTF	TGCGCCAGCAGCCAACCGGCGACAGGACTCACCTATGGCTACACCTTC
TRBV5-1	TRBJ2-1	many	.	CASSLDGNNEQFF	TGCGCCAGCAGCTTAGACGGGAACAATGAGCAGTTCTTC
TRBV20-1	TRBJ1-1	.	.	CSAPEQNTEAFF	TGCAGTGCCCCCGAACAGAACACTGAAGCTTTCTTT
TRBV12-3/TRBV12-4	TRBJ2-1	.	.	CASSLTGRPSSYNEQFF	TGTGCCAGCAGTCTAACAGGGCGCCCGAGCTCCTACAATGAGCAGTTCTTC
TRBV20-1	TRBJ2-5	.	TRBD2	CSAQSSGRNQETQYF	TGCAGTGCTCAGAGTAGCGGGAGGAACCAAGAGACCCAGTACTTC
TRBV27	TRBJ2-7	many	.	CASSLRAGQPYEQYF	TGTGCCAGCAGTTTGAGAGCGGGACAACCCTACGAGCAGTACTTC
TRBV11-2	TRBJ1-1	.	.	CASSFQRSSYTEAFF	TGTGCCAGCAGCTTTCAGCGCAGTTCTTACACTGAAGCTTTCTTT
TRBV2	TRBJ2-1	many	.	CASSFEGGEQFF	TGTGCCAGCAGTTTTGAAGGGGGTGAGCAGTTCTTC
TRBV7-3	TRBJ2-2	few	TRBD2	CASSRRLAGGTGELFF	TGTGCCAGCAGCAGACGACTAGCGGGAGGCACCGGGGAGCTGTTTTTT
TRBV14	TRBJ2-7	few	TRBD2	CASSPGLAGASNEQYF	TGTGCCAGCAGCCCAGGACTAGCGGGAGCGTCGAACGAGCAGTACTTC
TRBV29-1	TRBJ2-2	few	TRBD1	CSVQGQETNTGELFF	TGCAGCGTCCAGGGACAGGAAACGAACACCGGGGAGCTGTTTTTT
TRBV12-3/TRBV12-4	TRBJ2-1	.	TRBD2	CASSSPPGLAGVPNEQFF	TGTGCCAGCAGTTCCCCACCGGGACTAGCGGGAGTCCCCAATGAGCAGTTCTTC
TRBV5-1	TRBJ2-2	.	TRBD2	CASSETSGRLVSGELFF	TGCGCCAGCAGCGAGACTAGCGGGAGGCTGGTTAGCGGGGAGCTGTTTTTT
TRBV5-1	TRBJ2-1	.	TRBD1	CASSSSGTASYNEQFF	TGCGCCAGCAGCTCCTCCGGGACAGCCTCCTACAATGAGCAGTTCTTC
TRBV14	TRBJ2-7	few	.	CASSQPGRYYEQYF	TGTGCCAGCAGCCAACCCGGGAGATACTACGAGCAGTACTTC
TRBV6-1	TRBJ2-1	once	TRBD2	CASSLLAGGPHNEQFF	TGTGCCAGCAGCCTTCTAGCGGGAGGGCCCCACAATGAGCAGTTCTTC